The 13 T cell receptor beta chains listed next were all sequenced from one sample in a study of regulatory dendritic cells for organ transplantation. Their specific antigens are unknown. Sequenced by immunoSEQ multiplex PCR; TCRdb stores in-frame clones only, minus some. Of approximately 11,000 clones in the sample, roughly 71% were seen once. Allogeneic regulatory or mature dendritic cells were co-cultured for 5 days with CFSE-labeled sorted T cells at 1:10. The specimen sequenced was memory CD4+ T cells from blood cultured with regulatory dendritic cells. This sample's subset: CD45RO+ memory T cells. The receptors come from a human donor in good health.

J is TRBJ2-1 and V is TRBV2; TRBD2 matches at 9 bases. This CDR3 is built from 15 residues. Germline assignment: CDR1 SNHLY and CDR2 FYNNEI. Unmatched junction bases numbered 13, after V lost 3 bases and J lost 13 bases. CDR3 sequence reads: CASSDLVASGVFQFF. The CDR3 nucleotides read TGTGCCAGCAGTGATTTAGTGGCTAGCGGGGTGTTCCAGTTCTTC.

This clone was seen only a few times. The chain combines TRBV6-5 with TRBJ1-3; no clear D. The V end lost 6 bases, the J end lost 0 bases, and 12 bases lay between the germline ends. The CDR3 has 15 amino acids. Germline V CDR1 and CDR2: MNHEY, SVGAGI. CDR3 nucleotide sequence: TGTGCCAGCAGCCTGTTGGGCCTCTCTGGAAACACCATATATTTT. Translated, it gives CASSLLGLSGNTIYF.

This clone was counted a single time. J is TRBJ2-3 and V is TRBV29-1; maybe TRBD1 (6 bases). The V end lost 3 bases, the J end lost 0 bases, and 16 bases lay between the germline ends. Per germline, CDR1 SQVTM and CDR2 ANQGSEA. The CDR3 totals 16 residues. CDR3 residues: CSVDLLRDTSTDTQYF. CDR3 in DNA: TGCAGCGTTGACCTCTTAAGGGACACTAGCACAGATACGCAGTATTTT.

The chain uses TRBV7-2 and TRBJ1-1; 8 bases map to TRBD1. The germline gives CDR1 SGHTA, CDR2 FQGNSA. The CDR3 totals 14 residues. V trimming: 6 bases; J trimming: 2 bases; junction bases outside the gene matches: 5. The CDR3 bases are TGTGCCAGCAGATCACAGGGGGGTAACACTGAAGCTTTCTTT. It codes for CASRSQGGNTEAFF.

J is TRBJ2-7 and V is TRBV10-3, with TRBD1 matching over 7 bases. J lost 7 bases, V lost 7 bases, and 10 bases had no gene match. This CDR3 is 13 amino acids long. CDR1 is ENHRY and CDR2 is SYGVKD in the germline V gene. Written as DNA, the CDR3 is TGTGCCATCACGGACAGGTCCCCGGGGGAGCAGTACTTC. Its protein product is CAITDRSPGEQYF.

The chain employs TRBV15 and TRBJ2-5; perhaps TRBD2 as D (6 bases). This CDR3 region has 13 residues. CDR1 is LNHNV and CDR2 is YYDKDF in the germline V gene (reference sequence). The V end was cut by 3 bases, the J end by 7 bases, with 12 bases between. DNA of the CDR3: TGTGCCACCAGCAGCCAGGGAGGAGGGACCCAGTACTTC. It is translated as CATSSQGGGTQYF.

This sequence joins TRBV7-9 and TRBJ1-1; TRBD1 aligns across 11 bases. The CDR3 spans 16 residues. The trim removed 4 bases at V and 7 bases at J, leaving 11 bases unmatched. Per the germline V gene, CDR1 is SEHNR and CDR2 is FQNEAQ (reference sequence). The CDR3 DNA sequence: TGTGCCAGCAGCTCCCTAGGGAGGACAGGGGGCGGTGAAGCTTTCTTT. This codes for CASSSLGRTGGGEAFF.

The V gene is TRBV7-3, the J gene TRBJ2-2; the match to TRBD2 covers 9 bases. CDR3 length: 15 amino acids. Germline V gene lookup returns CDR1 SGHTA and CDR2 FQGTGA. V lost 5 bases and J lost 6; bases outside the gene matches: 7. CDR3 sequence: CASSPGLAGAGELFF. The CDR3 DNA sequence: TGTGCCAGCAGCCCGGGACTAGCTGGGGCCGGGGAGCTGTTTTTT.

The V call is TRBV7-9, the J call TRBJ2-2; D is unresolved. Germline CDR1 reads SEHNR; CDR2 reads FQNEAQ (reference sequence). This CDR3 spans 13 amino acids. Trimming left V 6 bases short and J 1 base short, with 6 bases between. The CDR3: CASSLMNTGELFF. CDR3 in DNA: TGTGCCAGCAGTCTTATGAACACCGGGGAGCTGTTTTTT.

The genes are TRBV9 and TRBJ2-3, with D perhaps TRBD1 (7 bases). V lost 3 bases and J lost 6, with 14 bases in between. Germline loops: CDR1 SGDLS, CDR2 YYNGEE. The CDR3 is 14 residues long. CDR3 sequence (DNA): TGTGCCAGCAGCGGGGGGGACAGTAGGGATACGCAGTATTTT. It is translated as CASSGGDSRDTQYF.

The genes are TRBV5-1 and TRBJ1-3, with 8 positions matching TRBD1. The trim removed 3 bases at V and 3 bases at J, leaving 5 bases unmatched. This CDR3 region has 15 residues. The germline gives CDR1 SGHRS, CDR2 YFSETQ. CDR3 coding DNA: TGCGCCAGCAGCTCGACAGGGGCTTATGGAAACACCATATATTTT. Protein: CASSSTGAYGNTIYF.

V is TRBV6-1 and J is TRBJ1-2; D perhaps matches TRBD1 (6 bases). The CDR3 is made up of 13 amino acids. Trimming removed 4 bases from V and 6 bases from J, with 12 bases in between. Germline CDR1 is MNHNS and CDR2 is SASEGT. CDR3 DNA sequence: TGTGCCAGCAGTGTCGAACAGGGAAATGGCTACACCTTC. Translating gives CASSVEQGNGYTF.

CDR3 sequence: CASSLTAGRGNTEAFF. The CDR3 DNA follows: TGTGCCAGCAGCTTAACCGCGGGGCGAGGGAACACTGAAGCTTTCTTT. This sequence joins TRBV7-9 and TRBJ1-1; possibly TRBD1 for D (5 bases). V was trimmed by 2 bases and J by 1 base, leaving 14 bases between them. Germline CDR1 SEHNR, CDR2 FQNEAQ (reference sequence). This CDR3 spans 16 amino acids.